This T cell receptor beta chain stems from a study of CD8 T cells in ankylosing spondylitis. TCRdb used MiXCR to reprocess the 5' RACE reads, holding one entry per CDR3 protein. The sample includes some 150,000 distinct CDR3 sequences, over 9.5% seen only once; the top ten take around 4.3%. Many counts were recorded for this clonotype. Its target is unknown. CDR3 length equals 13 residues. The V gene lost 4 bases and the J gene lost 3 bases, with 9 bases spanning the gap. Germline V gene lookup returns CDR1 LGHDT and CDR2 YNNKEL (reference sequence). Points from the study as a whole: In ankylosing spondylitis blood, a motif of roughly eight highly homologous TCR beta variants appeared characteristic. Matched synovial fluid from ankylosing spondylitis patients was reported to be enriched for disease-linked clones.

The sequencing sample was made of blood, either unsorted or a sorted T cell fraction (not recorded which). The clonotype was recovered from a female donor with ankylosing spondylitis or in good health (not recorded which). This sequence joins TRBV3-1 and TRBJ1-2, with D uncertain. Written as DNA, the CDR3 is TGTGCCAGCAGCCCCTCCAACTACTATGGCTACACCTTC. Translated, it gives CASSPSNYYGYTF.